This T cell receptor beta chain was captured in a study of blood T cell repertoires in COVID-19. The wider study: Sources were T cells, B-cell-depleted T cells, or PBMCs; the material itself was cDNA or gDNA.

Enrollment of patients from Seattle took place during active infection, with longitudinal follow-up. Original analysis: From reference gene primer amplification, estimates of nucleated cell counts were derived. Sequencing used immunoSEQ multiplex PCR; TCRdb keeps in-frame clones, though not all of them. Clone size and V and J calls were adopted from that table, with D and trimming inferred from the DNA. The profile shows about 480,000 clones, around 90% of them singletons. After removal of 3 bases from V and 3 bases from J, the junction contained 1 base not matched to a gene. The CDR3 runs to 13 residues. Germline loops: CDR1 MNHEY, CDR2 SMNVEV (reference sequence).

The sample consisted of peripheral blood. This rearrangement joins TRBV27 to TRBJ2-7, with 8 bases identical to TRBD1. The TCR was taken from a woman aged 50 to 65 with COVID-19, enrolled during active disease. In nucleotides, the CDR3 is TGTGCCAGCAGTTTCGACAGGGGCTACGAGCAGTACTTC. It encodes CASSFDRGYEQYF.